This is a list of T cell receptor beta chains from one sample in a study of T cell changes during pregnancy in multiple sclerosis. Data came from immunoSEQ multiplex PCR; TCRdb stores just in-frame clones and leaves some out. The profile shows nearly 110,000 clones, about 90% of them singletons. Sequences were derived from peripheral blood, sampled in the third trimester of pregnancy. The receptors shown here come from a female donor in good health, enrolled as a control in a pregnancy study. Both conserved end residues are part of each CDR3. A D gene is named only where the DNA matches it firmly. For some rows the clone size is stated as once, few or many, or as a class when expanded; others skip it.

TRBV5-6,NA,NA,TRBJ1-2,CASSLGGRGSDYGYTF,TGTGCCAGCAGCTTGGGAGGCAGGGGATCTGACTATGGCTACACCTTC
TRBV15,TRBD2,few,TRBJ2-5,CATSSIAGGGETQYF,TGTGCCACCAGCAGTATAGCGGGGGGCGGGGAGACCCAGTACTTC
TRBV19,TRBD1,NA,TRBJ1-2,CASQSRDRGNYGYTF,TGTGCCAGTCAATCCCGGGACAGGGGGAACTATGGCTACACCTTC
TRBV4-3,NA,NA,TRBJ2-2,CASSQDRVTGELFF,TGCGCCAGCAGCCAAGATCGGGTAACCGGGGAGCTGTTTTTT
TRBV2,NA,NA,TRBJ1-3,CASEGLSSGNTIYF,TGTGCCAGTGAGGGTCTGAGCTCTGGAAACACCATATATTTT
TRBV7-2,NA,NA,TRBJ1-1,CASSLVVGNTEAFF,TGTGCCAGCAGCTTAGTCGTCGGTAACACTGAAGCTTTCTTT
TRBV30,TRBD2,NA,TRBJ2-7,CAWNTFGTSGTYEQYF,TGTGCCTGGAATACTTTCGGGACTAGCGGAACCTACGAGCAGTACTTC
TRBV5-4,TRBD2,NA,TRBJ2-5,CASSFKLAVLVGETQYF,TGTGCCAGCAGCTTTAAGCTAGCGGTACTAGTAGGGGAGACCCAGTACTTC
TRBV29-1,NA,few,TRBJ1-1,CSVVYRLNTEAFF,TGCAGCGTTGTTTACAGGTTGAACACTGAAGCTTTCTTT
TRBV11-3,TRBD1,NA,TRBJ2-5,CASSVRDSQETQYF,TGTGCCAGCTCCGTCAGGGACAGCCAAGAGACCCAGTACTTC
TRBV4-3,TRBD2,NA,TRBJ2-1,CASSQEVASGGNEQFF,TGCGCCAGCAGCCAAGAGGTTGCTAGCGGGGGGAATGAGCAGTTCTTC
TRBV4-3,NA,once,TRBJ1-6,CASSQVGGNNSPLHF,TGCGCCAGCAGCCAAGTGGGCGGGAATAATTCACCCCTCCACTTT
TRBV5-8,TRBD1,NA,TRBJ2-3,CASSSGQGSTDTQYF,TGTGCCAGCAGCTCTGGACAGGGCAGCACAGATACGCAGTATTTT
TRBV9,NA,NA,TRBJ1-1,CASSGLSLNTEAFF,TGTGCCAGCAGCGGACTCTCCCTGAACACTGAAGCTTTCTTT
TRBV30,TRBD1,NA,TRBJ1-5,CAWSFQGVQPQHF,TGTGCCTGGAGTTTCCAGGGGGTACAGCCCCAGCATTTT
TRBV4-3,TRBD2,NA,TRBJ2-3,CASSQDPPKGGLAGGSTDTQYF,TGCGCCAGCAGCCAAGACCCCCCAAAGGGGGGACTAGCGGGGGGCAGCACAGATACGCAGTATTTT
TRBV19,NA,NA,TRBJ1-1,CASSGRDTNTEAFF,TGTGCCAGTAGTGGCCGGGACACGAACACTGAAGCTTTCTTT
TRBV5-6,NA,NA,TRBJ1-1,CASSLAGLGNTEAFF,TGTGCCAGCAGTTTGGCAGGGCTGGGGAACACTGAAGCTTTCTTT
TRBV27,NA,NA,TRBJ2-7,CASSSTPDSYEQYF,TGTGCCAGCAGTTCGACACCAGACTCCTACGAGCAGTACTTC
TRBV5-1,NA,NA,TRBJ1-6,CASSKEGGRSYNSPLHF,TGCGCCAGCAGCAAGGAAGGGGGAAGATCCTATAATTCACCCCTCCACTTT
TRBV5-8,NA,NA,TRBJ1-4,CASSLSGGEKLFF,TGTGCCAGCAGCTTGTCCGGGGGGGAAAAACTGTTTTTT
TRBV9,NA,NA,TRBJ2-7,CASSVGEGGAYEQYF,TGTGCCAGCAGCGTAGGGGAAGGGGGGGCCTACGAGCAGTACTTC
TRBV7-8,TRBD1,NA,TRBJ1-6,CASSAEGTGSSPLHF,TGTGCCAGCAGCGCAGAAGGGACAGGGAGTTCACCCCTCCACTTT
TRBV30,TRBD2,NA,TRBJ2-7,CAWSDPTGTRGEQYF,TGTGCCTGGAGTGACCCGACCGGGACTAGAGGCGAGCAGTACTTC
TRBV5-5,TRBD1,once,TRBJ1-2,CASSFPGQGVRGYTF,TGTGCCAGCAGCTTTCCGGGACAGGGAGTCCGTGGCTACACCTTC
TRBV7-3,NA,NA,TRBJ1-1,CASSLPPIVTEAFF,TGTGCCAGCAGCTTACCCCCAATAGTTACTGAAGCTTTCTTT
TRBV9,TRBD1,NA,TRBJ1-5,CASSVDGGQGSNQPQHF,TGTGCCAGCAGCGTAGATGGGGGACAGGGCTCCAATCAGCCCCAGCATTTT
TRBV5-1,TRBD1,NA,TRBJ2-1,CASSPRTGSSYNEQFF,TGCGCCAGCAGCCCCCGGACAGGGAGCTCCTACAATGAGCAGTTCTTC
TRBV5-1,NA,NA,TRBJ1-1,CASSIGQGWNTEAFF,TGCGCCAGCAGCATCGGGCAGGGGTGGAACACTGAAGCTTTCTTT